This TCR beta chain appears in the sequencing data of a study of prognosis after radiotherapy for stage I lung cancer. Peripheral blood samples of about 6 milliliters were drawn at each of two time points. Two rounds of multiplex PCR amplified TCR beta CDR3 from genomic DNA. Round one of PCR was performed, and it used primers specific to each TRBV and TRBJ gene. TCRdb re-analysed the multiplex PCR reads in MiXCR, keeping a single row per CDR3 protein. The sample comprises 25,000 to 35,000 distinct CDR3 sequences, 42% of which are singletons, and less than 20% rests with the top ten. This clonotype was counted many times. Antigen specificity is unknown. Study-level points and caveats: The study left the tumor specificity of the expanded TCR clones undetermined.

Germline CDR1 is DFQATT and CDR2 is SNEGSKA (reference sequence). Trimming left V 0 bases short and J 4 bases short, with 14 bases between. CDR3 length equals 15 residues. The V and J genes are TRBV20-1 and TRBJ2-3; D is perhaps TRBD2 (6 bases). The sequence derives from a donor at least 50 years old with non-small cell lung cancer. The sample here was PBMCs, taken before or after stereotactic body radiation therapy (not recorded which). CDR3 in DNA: TGCAGTGCTAGAGATATCCAGCGGGTAGCAGATACGCAGTATTTT. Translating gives CSARDIQRVADTQYF.